Listed here are 27 T cell receptor beta chains from one sample, sequenced in a study of human T cells and chemical hapten exposure. Specified time point: patch test 3, about 24 weeks after DPC sensitization. Treatment: therapeutic diphenylcyclopropenone sensitization with weekly scalp DPC. TCRdb ran MiXCR on the RACE reads and lists one entry per CDR3 protein. Here the sample spans tens of thousands of distinct CDR3 sequences, around 11% being singletons. Sequencing was performed on whole blood, taken in connection with sensitization to the hapten diphenylcyclopropenone (DPC). Every receptor here comes from a man aged 25 to 40 with alopecia areata. Some clones in this sample may be carry-over from other donors' samples.

This clonotype was seen a few times. V gene TRBV30 combines with J gene TRBJ2-3; D gene unclear. The CDR3 loop spans 13 amino acids. Trimming removed 1 base from V and 4 bases from J, with 9 bases in between. CDR1 and CDR2 (germline): GTSNPN, SVGIG (reference sequence). The CDR3: CAWSGYVADTQYF. The CDR3 bases are TGTGCCTGGAGTGGATACGTAGCAGATACGCAGTATTTT.

Many counts were recorded for this clonotype. The CDR3 sequence: CASSLVQGPQHF. The CDR3 DNA reads as TGTGCCAGCAGCTTAGTTCAGGGTCCCCAGCATTTT. The rearrangement uses TRBV7-6 and TRBJ1-5, with D tentatively TRBD1 (5 bases). The germline gives CDR1 SGHVS, CDR2 FNYEAQ. CDR3 length equals 12 residues. Trimming left V 1 base short and J 10 bases short, with 8 bases between.

The gene calls are TRBV7-2 and TRBJ2-2, with a tentative D call TRBD2 (5 bases). In germline, CDR1 is SGHTA, CDR2 FQGNSA. V shed 0 bases and J shed 3 bases, with 14 bases lying between them. This CDR3 has 17 amino acids. CDR3 sequence: CASSLAASVGDTGELFF. As DNA, the CDR3 is TGTGCCAGCAGCTTAGCAGCCAGCGTGGGAGACACCGGGGAGCTGTTTTTT.

This clonotype was counted between two and nine times. The chain recombines TRBV4-3 with TRBJ2-3; 10 bases map to TRBD2. With 2 bases clipped from V and 2 bases from J, the junction kept 7 bases outside the gene matches. Germline lookup yields CDR1 LGHNA and CDR2 YSLEER. This CDR3 spans 17 amino acids. The CDR3 region is CASSQNLAGALTDTQYF. For the CDR3, the DNA is TGCGCCAGCAGCCAAAATCTAGCGGGGGCTCTCACAGATACGCAGTATTTT.

The chain joins TRBV28 to TRBJ2-3; D could derive from TRBD1 or TRBD2 (5 bases each). The CDR3 has 14 residues. The V end lost 10 bases, the J end lost 1 base, and 15 bases lay between the germline ends. Germline CDR1 and CDR2: MDHEN and SYDVKM. The CDR3 region has the DNA TGTGCCATACACCGTCAGGGAGGCACAGATACGCAGTATTTT. Translation: CAIHRQGGTDTQYF.

A word on this clonotype: Being one base from a much bigger clone, this may be a read error. The chain links TRBV9 to TRBJ2-5; D unclear. The V gene lost 3 bases and the J gene lost 0 bases, with 0 bases spanning the gap. This CDR3 is built from 11 residues. Germline CDR1 and CDR2: SGDLS and YYNGEE. CDR3 nucleotides: TGTGCCAGCAGCGACCAAGAGACCCAGTACTTC. Translated, it gives CASSDQETQYF.

This clonotype was picked up a small number of times. The chain joins TRBV10-3 to TRBJ2-1; D unclear. Germline assignment: CDR1 ENHRY and CDR2 SYGVKD. This CDR3 has 15 residues. V lost 4 bases, J lost 2 bases, and 12 bases lay in between. The CDR3 sequence: CAISVIAGTYNEQFF. The DNA for the CDR3 is TGTGCCATCAGTGTCATTGCAGGCACCTACAATGAGCAGTTCTTC.

A few counts support this clonotype. V usage is TRBV20-1 and J usage is TRBJ1-1, with 10 nucleotides matching TRBD1. Germline V gene lookup returns CDR1 DFQATT and CDR2 SNEGSKA (reference sequence). After removal of 6 bases from V and 1 base from J, the junction contained 11 bases not matched to a gene. There are 16 residues in the CDR3. The CDR3 bases are TGCAGTGCCCCGCGGGGGGACAGGGGTGGGAACACTGAAGCTTTCTTT. Its protein is CSAPRGDRGGNTEAFF.

This clonotype was counted between two and nine times. The V gene is TRBV5-1, the J gene TRBJ2-5; 7 nucleotides line up with TRBD2. Per the germline V gene, CDR1 is SGHRS and CDR2 is YFSETQ. The CDR3 consists of 14 residues. V dropped 0 bases and J dropped 1; count of bases not matched to a gene: 0. The chain's CDR3 is CASSLGLAQETQYF. The CDR3 nucleotides are TGCGCCAGCAGCTTGGGACTAGCCCAAGAGACCCAGTACTTC.

This clonotype was found many times. V usage is TRBV9 and J usage is TRBJ2-5; D gene uncertain. Per germline, CDR1 SGDLS and CDR2 YYNGEE. Trimming took 1 base from V and 0 from J, leaving 4 bases between them. The length of the CDR3 is 13 residues. The CDR3 spells CASSVNYQETQYF. CDR3 sequence (DNA): TGTGCCAGCAGCGTAAACTACCAAGAGACCCAGTACTTC.

This clonotype has only a few counts. The rearrangement joins TRBV28 to TRBJ2-3; either TRBD1 or TRBD2 may fit D (6 bases each). CDR3 size: 15 residues. Germline lookup yields CDR1 MDHEN and CDR2 SYDVKM. V lost 6 bases and J lost 2, with 15 bases in between. DNA for the CDR3: TGTGCCAGCAGCGCAGACGGGGGCCTCACAGATACGCAGTATTTT. It translates to CASSADGGLTDTQYF.

The chain links TRBV12-3 or TRBV12-4 to TRBJ2-3, with D possibly matching TRBD2 (7 bases). V was cut by 1 base and J by 10 bases, with 12 bases left in between. The CDR3 sequence is 13 residues long. In DNA, the CDR3 is TGTGCCAGCAGTTTAGGGGAGGGGGGTGCGCAGTATTTT. Protein: CASSLGEGGAQYF.

This clonotype has a count of ten or more. The chain combines TRBV7-9 with TRBJ2-7; possible D gene TRBD2, 5 bases. This CDR3 has 19 amino acids. V lost 1 base and J lost 1, with 23 bases in between. The germline V gene has CDR1 SEHNR and CDR2 FQNEAQ (reference sequence). The DNA for the CDR3 is TGTGCCAGCAGCTTAGTAGGGCTGGACCGCGGAGGCGGATCCTACGAGCAGTACTTC. This encodes CASSLVGLDRGGGSYEQYF.

The rearrangement links TRBV9 to TRBJ2-5; 7 bases agree with TRBD2. The CDR3 loop spans 13 amino acids. V trimming: 0 bases; J trimming: 5 bases; junction bases outside the gene matches: 1. The germline V gene has CDR1 SGDLS and CDR2 YYNGEE. CDR3 DNA: TGTGCCAGCAGCGTAGTTAGCGGGGAGACCCAGTACTTC. Translated: CASSVVSGETQYF.

The chain has TRBV28 and TRBJ1-1; D gene ambiguous. This CDR3 spans 12 amino acids. Germline V gives CDR1 MDHEN, CDR2 SYDVKM. Trimming pared 6 bases from V and 7 bases from J, leaving 12 bases between. The CDR3 loop is CASRPPRDEAFF. CDR3 nucleotides: TGTGCCAGCAGGCCGCCACGCGATGAAGCTTTCTTT.

Note on this clonotype: Because it lacks the conserved phenylalanine or tryptophan at the end, this CDR3 is likely a read error. Because the CDR3's place on the DNA is in doubt, the DNA is left out and the CDR3 is given as listed by TCRdb. The rearrangement links TRBV9 to TRBJ2-7. Ends included, the CDR3 has 8 residues. Germline assignment: CDR1 SGDLS and CDR2 YYNGEE. The CDR3 sequence: CASSVAPI.

This clonotype was counted a single time. The J gene is TRBJ2-7, the V gene TRBV28; D is unresolved. The ends were cut back, 10 bases at V and 1 base at J, with 11 bases in the middle. This CDR3 contains 12 residues. Germline V gene lookup returns CDR1 MDHEN and CDR2 SYDVKM. CDR3 DNA sequence: TGTGCCACCTGTGACTCTTCCTACGAGCAGTACTTC. Amino acids: CATCDSSYEQYF.

This clonotype was seen a handful of times. The chain has TRBV7-2 and TRBJ2-2; no definite D call. The CDR3 consists of 15 residues. Trimming took off 0 bases at V and 7 bases at J, with 12 bases between the two ends. The V gene's germline CDR1 is SGHTA and CDR2 FQGNSA. DNA of the CDR3: TGTGCCAGCAGCTTAGCGACCGTAGTGTTCGGGGAGCTGTTTTTT. This sequence encodes CASSLATVVFGELFF.

The rearrangement joins TRBV27 to TRBJ1-1; 7 bases fit TRBD1. Germline CDR1 and CDR2: MNHEY and SMNVEV (reference sequence). This CDR3 has 13 amino acids. V was pared by 3 bases and J by 7 bases, with 5 bases of the junction left unmatched. CDR3 in amino acids: CASSFGTVNEAFF. CDR3 in DNA: TGTGCCAGCAGTTTCGGGACAGTCAATGAAGCTTTCTTT.

V gene TRBV5-1 combines with J gene TRBJ1-3; D gene ambiguous. V was shortened by 2 bases and J by 2 bases, with 11 bases between the two germline ends. The CDR3 runs to 15 residues. Germline CDR1 reads SGHRS; CDR2 reads YFSETQ. CDR3 sequence reads: CASSFGAFTGNTIYF. In DNA, the CDR3 is TGCGCCAGCAGCTTTGGTGCATTCACTGGAAACACCATATATTTT.

V is TRBV7-6 and J is TRBJ2-7, with 11 bases fitting TRBD1. Germline CDR1 reads SGHVS; CDR2 reads FNYEAQ. V lost 5 bases and J lost 2; bases outside the gene matches: 14. The CDR3 consists of 18 residues. The CDR3 region is CASSRPRTGGDMTYEQYF. In DNA form, the CDR3 reads TGTGCCAGCAGCCGTCCCAGGACAGGGGGCGACATGACCTACGAGCAGTACTTC.

This clonotype appeared many times. The chain recombines TRBV12-3 or TRBV12-4 with TRBJ1-6; maybe TRBD1 (5 bases). This CDR3 comprises 15 residues. Between the trimmed V and J ends, which lost 6 bases and 8 bases, there was a span of 17 bases. CDR3 amino acids: CASSFGGRGDSPLHF. In DNA form, the CDR3 reads TGTGCCAGCAGCTTTGGGGGACGAGGGGATTCACCCCTCCACTTT.

This clonotype was seen many times. The rearrangement uses TRBV6-5 and TRBJ2-3, with TRBD2 identical over 12 bases. V shed 2 bases and J 1 base; nucleotides not matched to a gene: 7. CDR3 length equals 18 residues. The germline gives CDR1 MNHEY, CDR2 SVGAGI. The DNA of the CDR3 is TGTGCCAGCAGTTACCTAGCGGGGGGGCCGAGGGGCACAGATACGCAGTATTTT. Translation gives CASSYLAGGPRGTDTQYF.

A few counts support this clonotype. The chain couples TRBV11-1 to TRBJ2-7; 10 bases agree with TRBD1. The CDR3 length is 14 residues. V gave up 4 bases and J gave up 4 bases; unmatched junction bases: 4. Germline assignment: CDR1 SGHAT and CDR2 FQDESV (reference sequence). The CDR3 DNA reads TGTGCCAGCAGCTACGGGACAGGGGCGTACGAGCAGTACTTC. It specifies CASSYGTGAYEQYF.

In its sample, this clonotype was seen many times. The rearrangement uses TRBV3-1 and TRBJ1-1; maybe TRBD1 (5 bases). Germline CDR1 and CDR2: LGHDT and YNNKEL (reference sequence). The CDR3 consists of 14 residues. V was trimmed by 1 base and J by 1 base, leaving 7 bases between them. The CDR3 sequence: CASSQGDWNTEAFF. The DNA for the CDR3 is TGTGCCAGCAGCCAAGGGGACTGGAACACTGAAGCTTTCTTT. Drawing the rest from reference TRBV3-1 and TRBJ1-1, the complete variable domain is DTAVSQTPKYLVTQMGNDKSIKCEQNLGHDTMYWYKQDSKKFLKIMFSYNNKELIINETVPNRFSPKSPDKAHLNLHINSLELGDSAVYFCASSQGDWNTEAFFGQGTRLTVV.

This clonotype was observed many times. The chain combines TRBV12-3 or TRBV12-4 with TRBJ2-7; 8 bases align to TRBD1. J lost 2 bases, V lost 6 bases, and 3 bases had no gene match. This CDR3 contains 13 residues. Written as DNA, the CDR3 is TGTGCCAGCAGGGTACAGGGGGCCTACGAGCAGTACTTC. This encodes CASRVQGAYEQYF.

This clonotype was counted only a few times. The CDR3 bases are TGCGCCAGCAGCTCGGAGGGGGGCTCCTACAATGAGCAGTTCTTC. Its protein is CASSSEGGSYNEQFF. This chain joins TRBV5-1 and TRBJ2-1; D assignment may be TRBD1 or TRBD2 (6 bases each). The CDR3 loop spans 15 amino acids. Germline V CDR1 and CDR2: SGHRS, YFSETQ. Trimming left V 3 bases short and J 0 bases short, with 10 bases between.